This T cell receptor beta chain was observed in a study of neoadjuvant anti-PD-1 for oral cavity cancer. Turning to the study itself: Patients without progression received a fourth nivolumab dose around day 43, then surgical resection on days 50-56.

The CDR3 extends over 13 amino acids. The V and J ends lost 5 bases and 9 bases respectively, with 14 bases between them. Looked up from germline, CDR1 is SGHDN and CDR2 is FVKESK. As to time point: after neoadjuvant nivolumab, at surgical resection. Tumor libraries mostly used around 4.8 ug genomic DNA, two replicates each. TCRdb's copy holds only in-frame clones and misses some; the assay was immunoSEQ multiplex PCR. The table lists 35,000 to 40,000 clones, 35% to 40% of them singletons. As for this clone: No antigen is known for it.

Study outcomes and limitations: Higher pretreatment Treg/Th17 ratios tracked higher pretreatment blood clonality.

The gene calls are TRBV14 and TRBJ2-1; D may be TRBD2 (6 bases). The TCR originated in a person aged 35-80 years with oral cavity squamous cell carcinoma. This material consisted of tumor tissue, taken after nivolumab (anti-PD-1) treatment. CDR3 protein: CASSVVGGSEQFF. CDR3 in DNA: TGTGCCAGCAGCGTGGTCGGGGGAAGTGAGCAGTTCTTC. Drawing the rest from reference TRBV14 and TRBJ2-1, the complete variable domain is EAGVTQFPSHSVIEKGQTVTLRCDPISGHDNLYWYRRVMGKEIKFLLHFVKESKQDESGMPNNRFLAERTGGTYSTLKVQPAELEDSGVYFCASSVVGGSEQFFGPGTRLTVL.